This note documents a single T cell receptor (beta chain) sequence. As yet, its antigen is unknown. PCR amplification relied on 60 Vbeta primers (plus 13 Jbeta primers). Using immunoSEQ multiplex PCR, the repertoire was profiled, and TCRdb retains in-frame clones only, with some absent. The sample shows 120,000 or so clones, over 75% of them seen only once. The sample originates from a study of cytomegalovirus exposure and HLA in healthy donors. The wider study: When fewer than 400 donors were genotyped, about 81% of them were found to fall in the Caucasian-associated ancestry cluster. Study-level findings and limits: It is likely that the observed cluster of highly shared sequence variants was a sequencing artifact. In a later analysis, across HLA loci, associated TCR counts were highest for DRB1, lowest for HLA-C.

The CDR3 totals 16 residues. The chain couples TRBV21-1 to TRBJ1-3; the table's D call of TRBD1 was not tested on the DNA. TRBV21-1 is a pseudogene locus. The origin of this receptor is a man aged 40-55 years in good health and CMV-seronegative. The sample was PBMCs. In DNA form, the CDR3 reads TGTGCCAGCAGCAAAGAGGACAGGGGGGATGGAAACACCATATATTTT. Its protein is CASSKEDRGDGNTIYF.